The clone carrying this T cell receptor (beta chain) was counted a few times. The source of the sample is a study of blood T cell repertoires in COVID-19. CDR3 length: 15 amino acids. Germline V CDR1 and CDR2: MNHEY, SMNVEV (reference sequence). J lost 3 bases, V lost 6 bases, and 9 bases had no gene match. TCRdb keeps only in-frame clones here, not all; method: immunoSEQ multiplex PCR. This sample has some 50,000 clones, with approximately 86% found just once. The chain is built from TRBV27 and TRBJ2-7; 9 bases match TRBD1. Sequencing was done on a sample of PBMCs or T cells enriched from blood (not recorded which). This TCR was sampled from a woman in her forties or fifties who had recovered from COVID-19. CDR3 loop: CASSAVAGQGYEQYF. The DNA of the CDR3 is TGTGCCAGCAGCGCGGTCGCGGGACAGGGCTACGAGCAGTACTTC.